The entry below describes one T cell receptor (beta chain). These data are taken from a study of T cell responses to AZD1222 COVID-19 vaccine. Looked up from germline, CDR1 is MGHDK and CDR2 is SYGVNS. The CDR3 totals 11 residues. TCRdb keeps only in-frame clones here, not all; method: immunoSEQ multiplex PCR. The table shows more than 85,000 clones, with about 86% occurring only once. The clonotype originates from an adult in good health. The source material was peripheral blood, sampled on day 0 of AZD1222 vaccination. The V call is TRBV25-1, the J call TRBJ1-3, with D unresolved. The CDR3 protein is CGTGAGNTIYF. The DNA for the CDR3 is TGTGGAACCGGCGCTGGAAACACCATATATTTT.